These T cell receptor beta chains were read from a single sample in a study of T cell responses to AZD1222 COVID-19 vaccine. Here immunoSEQ multiplex PCR was the method, and the copy in TCRdb shows in-frame clones only, minus some. In the table there are around 150,000 clones, roughly 90% of which are singletons. Sequences were derived from peripheral blood, sampled 28 days after the second AZD1222 dose. The origin of the receptors is an adult who received the AZD1222 COVID-19 vaccine. CDR3s include the opening cysteine and the closing phenylalanine or tryptophan. Each record gives: CDR3 length, J gene, clone size, V gene, D gene, CDR3 DNA, CDR3 protein. D genes are given only for firm matches. Size tells how often a clone was seen (once, few, many) or the class of an expanded clone, and some rows leave it out.

14	TRBJ1-5	NA	TRBV21-1	NA	TGTGCCAGCAGCAAAGGGGGGGTAGTCTCGCCCCAGCATTTT	CASSKGGVVSPQHF
14	TRBJ2-7	few	TRBV27	NA	TGTGCCAGCAGTTCACAGGGCTTAAGTTACGAGCAGTACTTC	CASSSQGLSYEQYF
15	TRBJ1-1	NA	TRBV6-1	NA	TGTGCCAGCAGCGAAGGTTTTTCGGGCGACACTGAAGCTTTCTTT	CASSEGFSGDTEAFF
14	TRBJ1-6	once	TRBV6-1	NA	TGTGCCAGCAGTGAAAGGACTGGGAATTCACCCCTCCACTTT	CASSERTGNSPLHF
13	TRBJ2-7	NA	TRBV11-2	NA	TGTGCCAGCAGCCTGGGACTGAATTACGAGCAGTACTTC	CASSLGLNYEQYF
14	TRBJ1-3	NA	TRBV28	TRBD1	TGTGCCAGCAGAGACACAGGGGGAGGAAACACCATATATTTT	CASRDTGGGNTIYF
15	TRBJ1-4	NA	TRBV6-6	NA	TGTGCCAGCGTACGAGGGGGGCAGGGGAATGAAAAACTGTTTTTT	CASVRGGQGNEKLFF
16	TRBJ1-5	NA	TRBV2	TRBD1	TGTGCCAGCAGTCCTGGACAGGGACTCCTTGGGAGGACCCAGCATTTT	CASSPGQGLLGRTQHF
12	TRBJ1-1	NA	TRBV10-2	TRBD1	TGCGCCAGCAGTGAGACAGGGGCTGAAGCTTTCTTT	CASSETGAEAFF
15	TRBJ2-2	NA	TRBV15	TRBD2	TGTGCCACCAGCAGAGGGGGACTATTATCCGGGGAGCTGTTTTTT	CATSRGGLLSGELFF
13	TRBJ1-2	NA	TRBV6-6	NA	TGTGCCAGCAGTCTACAGGGTGGGGGCGGCTACACCTTC	CASSLQGGGGYTF
15	TRBJ2-1	NA	TRBV19	NA	TGTGCCAGTACCATAGGAGAGACAAGAAACTTTGAGCAGTTCTTC	CASTIGETRNFEQFF
15	TRBJ1-4	once	TRBV18	NA	TGTGCCAGCTCACCAAGCGGGGCAACTAATGAAAAACTGTTTTTT	CASSPSGATNEKLFF
15	TRBJ1-3	NA	TRBV4-2	NA	TGTGCCAGCAGCCAAGGCGCGGGGACGGCCGACACCATATATTTT	CASSQGAGTADTIYF
15	TRBJ1-3	NA	TRBV5-6	NA	TGTGCCAGCAGCTTGAGCCCCGGCTCTGGAAACACCATATATTTT	CASSLSPGSGNTIYF
14	TRBJ1-1	NA	TRBV11-3	NA	TGTGCCAGCAGCCCGGAAGGGAGGTACACTGAAGCTTTCTTT	CASSPEGRYTEAFF
17	TRBJ2-2	NA	TRBV4-1	NA	TGCGCCAGCAGCCAAGACCCCCCAGGGGCTATCACCGGGGAGCTGTTTTTT	CASSQDPPGAITGELFF
14	TRBJ1-2	NA	TRBV18	NA	TGTGCCAGCTCACCGGGGCTTCAGAACTATGGCTACACCTTC	CASSPGLQNYGYTF
14	TRBJ1-1	NA	TRBV5-5	TRBD1	TGTGCCAGCAGCTCCCAGGGCAGGGGGCGCGGAGCTTTCTTT	CASSSQGRGRGAFF
17	TRBJ2-3	once	TRBV24-1	TRBD1	TGTGCCACCAGTGATTTAGGGACAGGGGCAGGCACAGATACGCAGTATTTT	CATSDLGTGAGTDTQYF
14	TRBJ1-2	NA	TRBV2	NA	TGTGCCAGCAGTTCGTGGGGGGCGAACTATGGCTACACCTTC	CASSSWGANYGYTF
19	TRBJ2-7	NA	TRBV4-1	NA	TGCGCCAGCAGCCAAGCCCCGAACAGGCCGTACCGGAATTCCTACGAGCAGTACTTC	CASSQAPNRPYRNSYEQYF
16	TRBJ1-4	NA	TRBV9	TRBD1	TGTGCCAGCAGCGTAGCCTTTGACAGGGCAAATGAAAAACTGTTTTTT	CASSVAFDRANEKLFF
13	TRBJ1-1	NA	TRBV5-1	TRBD1	TGCGCCAGCAGACTGACAGGGGACACTGAAGCTTTCTTT	CASRLTGDTEAFF
11	TRBJ1-2	NA	TRBV30	NA	TGTGCGGAATTATGGGACTATGGCTACACCTTC	CAELWDYGYTF
14	TRBJ2-1	NA	TRBV19	NA	TGTGCCAGTAGTATTGAAGGTACCTACAATGAGCAGTTCTTC	CASSIEGTYNEQFF
13	TRBJ1-1	NA	TRBV3-1/TRBV3-2	NA	TGTGCCAGCAGCCTATCGGGGAACACTGAAGCTTTCTTT	CASSLSGNTEAFF
14	TRBJ1-5	NA	TRBV6-5	TRBD1	TGTGCCAGCAGTAAGACAGGGTACAATCAGCCCCAGCATTTT	CASSKTGYNQPQHF
11	TRBJ2-5	NA	TRBV5-1	NA	TGCGCCAGCAGCTCCCAAGAGACCCAGTACTTC	CASSSQETQYF
15	TRBJ2-2	NA	TRBV12-5	NA	TGTGCTAGTGGTTTGCCTTGGGGGAACACCGGGGAGCTGTTTTTT	CASGLPWGNTGELFF
17	TRBJ2-3	NA	TRBV4-1	NA	TGCGCCAGCAGCCAAGAAAGGGGCGGGGCCGGCACAGATACGCAGTATTTT	CASSQERGGAGTDTQYF
14	TRBJ2-4	NA	TRBV5-4	TRBD1	TGTGCCAGCAGCTTCGGGACAGCTGAAAACATTCAGTACTTC	CASSFGTAENIQYF
13	TRBJ2-3	NA	TRBV15	NA	TGTGCCACCAGGGGTAGGGTGGCGGATACGCAGTATTTT	CATRGRVADTQYF
15	TRBJ1-5	NA	TRBV27	NA	TGTGCCAGCAGATACAGGGCAGGGAGCAATCAGCCCCAGCATTTT	CASRYRAGSNQPQHF
15	TRBJ2-5	NA	TRBV5-6	NA	TGTGCCAGCAGCTTGGAATCAAACCTCGTGGGTACCCAGTACTTC	CASSLESNLVGTQYF
15	TRBJ2-5	NA	TRBV6-5	NA	TGTGCCAGCAGGACTAGCCTGATGAGGGGGGAGACCCAGTACTTC	CASRTSLMRGETQYF
13	TRBJ2-6	NA	TRBV29-1	NA	TGCAGCGTTCGGAGTTCCGGGGCCAACGTCCTGACTTTC	CSVRSSGANVLTF
16	TRBJ2-2	NA	TRBV5-4	NA	TGTGCCAGCAGCCCACGACAACCGGAGGACACCGGGGAGCTGTTTTTT	CASSPRQPEDTGELFF
15	TRBJ2-7	NA	TRBV5-1	TRBD1	TGCGCCAGCAGCCCAGACAGGGGGATTTCCTACGAGCAGTACTTC	CASSPDRGISYEQYF
16	TRBJ1-4	NA	TRBV14	NA	TGTGCCAGCAGCCAAGATCGGTGGACTATGGGTGAAAAACTGTTTTTT	CASSQDRWTMGEKLFF
14	TRBJ1-6	NA	TRBV6-5	NA	TGTGCCAGCAGACCCGGGGGGGCGGCTTCACCCCTCCACTTT	CASRPGGAASPLHF